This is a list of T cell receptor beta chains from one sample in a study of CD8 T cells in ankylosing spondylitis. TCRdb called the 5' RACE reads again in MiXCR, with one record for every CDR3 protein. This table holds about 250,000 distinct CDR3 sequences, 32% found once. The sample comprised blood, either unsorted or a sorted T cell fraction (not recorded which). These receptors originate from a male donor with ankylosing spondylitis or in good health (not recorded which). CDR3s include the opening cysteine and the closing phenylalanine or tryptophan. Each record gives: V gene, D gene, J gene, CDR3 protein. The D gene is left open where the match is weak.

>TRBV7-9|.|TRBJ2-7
CASSLDGVEQYF
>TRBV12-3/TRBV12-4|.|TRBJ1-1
CASSLFSANTEAFF
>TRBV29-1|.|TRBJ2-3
CSVEGGTDTQYF
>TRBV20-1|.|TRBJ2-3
CSASLYRSTDTQYF
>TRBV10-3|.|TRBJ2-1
CAISEGGGVDEQFF
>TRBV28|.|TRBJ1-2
CASSWGETNYGYTF
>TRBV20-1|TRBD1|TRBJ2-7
CSAAGTGTYEQYF
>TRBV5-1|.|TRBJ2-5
CASSQDPLGKETQYF
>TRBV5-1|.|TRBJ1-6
CASRMTAEPLHF
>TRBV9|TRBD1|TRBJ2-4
CASSVAGQEKNIQYF
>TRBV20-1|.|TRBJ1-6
CSAPSWGTRSSLHF
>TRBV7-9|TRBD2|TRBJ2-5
CASSLGGGASQETQYF
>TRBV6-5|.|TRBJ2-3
CASSHQTRGIDTQYF
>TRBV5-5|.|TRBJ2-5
CASSSSFDSTQETQYF
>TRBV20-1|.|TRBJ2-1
CSAGRDLVGGEQFF
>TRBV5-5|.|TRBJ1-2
CASSPAGQGIYGYTF
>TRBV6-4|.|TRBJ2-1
CASSDSDSNEQFF
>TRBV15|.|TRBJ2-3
CATTPGAADTQYF
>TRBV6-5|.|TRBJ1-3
CASSYTEGSGNTIYF
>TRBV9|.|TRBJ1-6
CASSVTGNNSPLHF
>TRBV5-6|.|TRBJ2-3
CASSGWAKDTQYF
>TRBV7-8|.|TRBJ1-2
CASSLFVGGYTF
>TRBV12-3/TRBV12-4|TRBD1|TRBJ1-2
CASSLTGALGYTF
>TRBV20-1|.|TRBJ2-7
CSARDIGSARSSSYEQYF
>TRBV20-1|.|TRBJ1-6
CSASTGLSLHF
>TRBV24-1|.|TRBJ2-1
CATSDLPGDEQFF
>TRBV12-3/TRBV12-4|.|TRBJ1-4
CASSLVGDGNEKLFF
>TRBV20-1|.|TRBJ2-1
CSASPRDYNEQFF